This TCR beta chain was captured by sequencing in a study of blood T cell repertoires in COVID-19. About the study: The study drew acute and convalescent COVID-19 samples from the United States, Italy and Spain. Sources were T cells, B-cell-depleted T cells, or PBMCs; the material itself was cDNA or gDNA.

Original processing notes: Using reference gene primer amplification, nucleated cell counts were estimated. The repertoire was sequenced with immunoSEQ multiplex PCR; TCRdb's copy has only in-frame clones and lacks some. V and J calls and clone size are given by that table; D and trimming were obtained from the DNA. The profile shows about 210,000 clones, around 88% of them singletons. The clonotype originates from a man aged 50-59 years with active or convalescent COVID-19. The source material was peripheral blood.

CDR3 sequence: CATSDPQGQGNGYTF. The CDR3 bases are TGTGCCACCAGTGATCCCCAGGGACAGGGGAATGGCTACACCTTC. The chain is built from TRBV24-1 and TRBJ1-2; 10 nucleotides match TRBD1. V dropped 3 bases and J dropped 6; count of bases not matched to a gene: 6. CDR1 KGHDR and CDR2 SFDVKD come from the germline V gene. This CDR3 is 15 amino acids long.